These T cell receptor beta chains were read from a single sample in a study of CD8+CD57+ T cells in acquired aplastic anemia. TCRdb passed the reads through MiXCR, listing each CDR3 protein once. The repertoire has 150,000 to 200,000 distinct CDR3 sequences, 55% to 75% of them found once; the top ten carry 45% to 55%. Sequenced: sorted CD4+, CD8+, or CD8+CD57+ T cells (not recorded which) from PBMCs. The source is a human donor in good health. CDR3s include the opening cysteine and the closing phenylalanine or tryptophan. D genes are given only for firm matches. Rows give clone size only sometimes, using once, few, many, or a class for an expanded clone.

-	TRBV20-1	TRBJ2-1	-	CSARRILASSYNEQFF	TGCAGTGCTAGGAGGATACTAGCCTCCTCCTACAATGAGCAGTTCTTC
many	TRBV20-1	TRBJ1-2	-	CSARAADWGGYTF	TGCAGTGCTAGGGCGGCCGATTGGGGAGGCTACACCTTC
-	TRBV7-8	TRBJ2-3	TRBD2	CASSSKGIGAGGDTQYF	TGTGCCAGCAGCTCCAAGGGAATTGGAGCGGGGGGTGATACGCAGTATTTT
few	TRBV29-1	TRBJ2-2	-	CSVFGGELFF	TGCAGCGTTTTCGGCGGGGAGCTGTTTTTT
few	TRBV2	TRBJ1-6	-	CASEGRSPLHF	TGTGCCAGCGAGGGACGATCACCCCTCCACTTT
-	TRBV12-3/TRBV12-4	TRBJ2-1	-	CASSSTPGNEQFF	TGTGCCAGCAGTTCCACCCCGGGCAATGAGCAGTTCTTC
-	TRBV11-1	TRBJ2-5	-	CASRLAEQETQYF	TGTGCCAGCAGGTTAGCGGAACAAGAGACCCAGTACTTC
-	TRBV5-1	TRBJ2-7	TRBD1	CASSLDGRGRGEQYF	TGCGCCAGCAGCTTGGACGGCAGGGGGCGAGGGGAGCAGTACTTC
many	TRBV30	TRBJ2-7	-	CAWSVWENEQYF	TGTGCCTGGAGTGTCTGGGAAAACGAGCAGTACTTC
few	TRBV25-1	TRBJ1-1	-	CACKKGPTNTEAFF	TGTGCCTGCAAGAAGGGACCGACGAACACTGAAGCTTTCTTT
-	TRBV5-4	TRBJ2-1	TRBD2	CASSQGVEREVPDTQFF	TGTGCCAGCAGCCAAGGTGTCGAGCGGGAGGTCCCAGATACGCAGTTCTTC
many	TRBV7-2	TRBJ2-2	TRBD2	CASSSGLAGVVTGELFF	TGTGCCAGCAGCTCGGGACTAGCGGGAGTGGTCACCGGGGAGCTGTTTTTT
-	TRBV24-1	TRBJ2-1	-	CATSGSSRSNEQFF	TGTGCCACCAGTGGCTCTAGCAGGAGTAATGAGCAGTTCTTC
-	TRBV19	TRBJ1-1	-	CASSLVTDTEAFF	TGTGCCAGTAGTCTTGTGACAGACACTGAAGCTTTCTTT
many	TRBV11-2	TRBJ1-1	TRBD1	CASSLGGTGRGNTEAFF	TGTGCCAGCAGCTTAGGTGGGACAGGGAGGGGAAACACTGAAGCTTTCTTT
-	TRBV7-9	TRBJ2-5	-	CASSQDLQAGLQETQYF	TGCGCCAGCAGCCAAGACCTCCAAGCGGGCCTCCAAGAGACCCAGTACTTC
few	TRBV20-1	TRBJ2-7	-	CSARSSGSSYEQYF	TGCAGTGCTAGGTCGTCGGGAAGCTCCTACGAGCAGTACTTC
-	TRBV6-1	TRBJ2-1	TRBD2	CASSYSSGGTEEQFF	TGTGCCAGCAGTTACTCTAGCGGGGGGACGGAAGAGCAGTTCTTC
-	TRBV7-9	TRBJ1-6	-	CASSPGLTRLHF	TGTGCCAGCAGCCCCGGACTAACAAGGCTTCACTTT
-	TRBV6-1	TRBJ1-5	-	CASTEGGEVQPRHF	TGTGCCAGCACCGAAGGGGGTGAAGTTCAGCCCCGGCATTTT
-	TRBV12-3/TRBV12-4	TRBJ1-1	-	CASSLSDSAEAFF	TGTGCCAGCAGTTTAAGTGACAGCGCTGAAGCTTTCTTT
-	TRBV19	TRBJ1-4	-	CASSMVAGGEKLFF	TGTGCCAGTAGTATGGTCGCCGGCGGGGAAAAACTGTTTTTT
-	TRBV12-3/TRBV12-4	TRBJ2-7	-	CASTRNPQTVEQYF	TGTGCCAGCACCCGGAACCCTCAGACAGTAGAGCAGTACTTC
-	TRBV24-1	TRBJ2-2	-	CATTGSSGGELFF	TGTGCCACGACCGGGTCCTCGGGCGGGGAGCTGTTTTTT
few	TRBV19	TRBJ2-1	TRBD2	CATRLAGGYNEQFF	TGTGCCACCAGACTAGCGGGGGGTTACAATGAGCAGTTCTTC
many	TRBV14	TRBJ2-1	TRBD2	CASSQDLGLAGVEQFF	TGTGCCAGCAGCCAAGATTTGGGACTAGCGGGAGTTGAGCAGTTCTTC
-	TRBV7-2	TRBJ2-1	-	CASSLDRGGHNEQFF	TGTGCCAGCAGCTTAGACAGAGGAGGGCACAATGAGCAGTTCTTC
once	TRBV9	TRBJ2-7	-	CASSVGPRPLEQYF	TGTGCCAGCAGCGTGGGACCCCGTCCCCTCGAGCAGTACTTC
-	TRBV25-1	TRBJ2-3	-	CATAWTSTDTQYF	TGTGCTACAGCGTGGACTAGCACAGATACGCAGTATTTT
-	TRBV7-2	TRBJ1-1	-	CASSLDGTLPFF	TGTGCCAGCAGCTTAGATGGCACGCTCCCTTTCTTT
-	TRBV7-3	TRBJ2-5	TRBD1	CASSQGTGTQETQYF	TGTGCCAGCAGCCAGGGGACAGGAACGCAAGAGACCCAGTACTTC
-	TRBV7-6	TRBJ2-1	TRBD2	CASSSGLAGGDNEQFF	TGTGCCAGCAGCTCGGGACTAGCGGGAGGGGATAATGAGCAGTTCTTC
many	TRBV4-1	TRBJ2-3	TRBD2	CASSRLAGGTDTQYF	TGCGCCAGCAGCCGACTAGCGGGAGGCACAGATACGCAGTATTTT
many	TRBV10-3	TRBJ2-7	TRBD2	CAIGPSSGPSYEQYF	TGTGCCATCGGGCCCTCTAGCGGGCCCTCCTACGAGCAGTACTTC
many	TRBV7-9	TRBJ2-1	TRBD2	CASSLAQGTSVYEQFF	TGTGCCAGCAGCTTAGCTCAGGGGACTAGCGTCTATGAGCAGTTCTTC
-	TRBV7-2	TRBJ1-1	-	CVSSLSVGGTEASF	TGTGTCAGCAGCTTATCTGTAGGGGGGACTGAAGCTTCCTTT
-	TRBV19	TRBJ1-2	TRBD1	CATRTPAGTGIGYTF	TGTGCCACCCGAACTCCCGCCGGGACAGGGATCGGCTACACCTTC
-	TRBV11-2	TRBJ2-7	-	CASSLAVPYEQYF	TGTGCCAGCAGCTTAGCGGTTCCCTACGAGCAGTACTTC
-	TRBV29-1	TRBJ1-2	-	CGTWTANYGYTF	TGCGGGACCTGGACAGCCAACTATGGCTACACCTTC
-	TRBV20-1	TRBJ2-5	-	CSARVIGEGETQYF	TGCAGTGCTAGAGTAATCGGGGAAGGGGAGACCCAGTACTTC
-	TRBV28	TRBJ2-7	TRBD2	CASSLRGLAGGTYEQYF	TGTGCCAGCAGTTTAAGGGGACTAGCGGGAGGGACCTACGAGCAGTACTTC
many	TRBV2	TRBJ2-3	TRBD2	CASSGTSGRRADTQYF	TGTGCCAGCAGTGGGACTAGCGGGAGGCGCGCAGATACGCAGTATTTT
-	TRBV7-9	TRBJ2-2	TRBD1	CASSLGTGKNTGELFF	TGTGCCAGCAGCCTGGGGACAGGGAAGAACACCGGGGAGCTGTTTTTT
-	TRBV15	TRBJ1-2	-	CATSRINYGYTF	TGTGCCACCAGCAGAATTAACTATGGCTACACCTTC
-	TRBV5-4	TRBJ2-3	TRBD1	CASSLRTGADTQYF	TGTGCCAGCAGCTTAAGGACAGGGGCAGATACGCAGTATTTT
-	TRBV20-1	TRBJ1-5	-	CSALTSGTGGNQPQHF	TGCAGTGCTCTTACCTCGGGCACGGGGGGCAATCAGCCCCAGCATTTT
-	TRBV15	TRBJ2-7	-	CATSRPVTGAEQYF	TGTGCCACCAGCAGACCCGTGACGGGGGCTGAGCAGTACTTC
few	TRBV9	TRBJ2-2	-	CASSVAGERTGELFF	TGTGCCAGCAGCGTAGCTGGGGAACGAACCGGGGAGCTGTTTTTT
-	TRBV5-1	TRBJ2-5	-	CASSFQGLGETQYF	TGCGCCAGCAGCTTTCAGGGGTTGGGTGAGACCCAGTACTTC
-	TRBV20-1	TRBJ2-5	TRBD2	CSASRRGGETQYF	TGCAGTGCTAGTCGGCGGGGGGGGGAGACCCAGTACTTC
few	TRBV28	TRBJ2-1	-	CASSYFWQDSVYNEQFF	TGTGCCAGCAGTTACTTCTGGCAGGACTCGGTTTACAATGAGCAGTTCTTC
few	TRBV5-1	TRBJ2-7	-	CASSLPSYEQYF	TGCGCCAGCAGCTTACCAAGCTACGAGCAGTACTTC
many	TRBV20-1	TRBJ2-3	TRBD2	CSARGPTSGRARTDTQYF	TGCAGTGCTAGAGGGCCGACTAGCGGGAGGGCGCGCACAGATACGCAGTATTTT
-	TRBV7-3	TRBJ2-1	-	CASSLGRRRNPYNEQFF	TGTGCCAGCAGCCTCGGTCGGAGGCGGAATCCTTACAATGAGCAGTTCTTC
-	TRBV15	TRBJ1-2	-	CATSRPGMGYGYTF	TGTGCCACCAGCAGACCCGGAATGGGCTATGGCTACACCTTC
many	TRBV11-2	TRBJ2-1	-	CASSLLPLGGDEQFF	TGTGCCAGCAGCTTATTGCCCCTAGGCGGAGATGAGCAGTTCTTC
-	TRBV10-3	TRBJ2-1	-	CASSYVVGTERGPSLQHEQFF	TGTGCCAGCAGTTACGTCGTCGGGACGGAAAGGGGCCCTAGCCTCCAACATGAGCAGTTCTTC
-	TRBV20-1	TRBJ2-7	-	CSARDRGRSSYEQYF	TGCAGTGCTAGAGACAGGGGCCGGAGCTCCTACGAGCAGTACTTC